A single sample gave rise to the 26 T cell receptor beta chains below, sequenced in a study of shared clonotypes between healthy human individuals. Using immunoSEQ multiplex PCR, the repertoire was profiled, and TCRdb retains in-frame clones only, with some absent. The sample has about 1,800,000 clones, 85% to 95% seen once. Positively selected for CCR7, the CD45RO-negative cells used as naive CD8 cells excluded terminally differentiated effector memory CD45RA+ cells. The sequencing sample was made of naive CD8+ T cells sorted from blood. The receptor source for this set is a man between 18 and 29 years old in good health.

The V gene is TRBV28, the J gene TRBJ1-5; the D is unclear. The germline V gene has CDR1 MDHEN and CDR2 SYDVKM. V lost 6 bases and J 8 bases, leaving 20 bases between the germline ends. There are 15 residues in the CDR3. For the CDR3, the DNA is TGTGCCAGCAGAATCAATCCCACCACTTGGAAGCCCCAGCATTTT. It specifies CASRINPTTWKPQHF.

The chain uses TRBV7-9 and TRBJ2-5; TRBD2 might be the D (6 bases). The germline V gene has CDR1 SEHNR and CDR2 FQNEAQ (reference sequence). The CDR3 sequence is 14 residues long. V was shortened by 6 bases and J by 0 bases, with 11 bases between the two germline ends. CDR3 amino acids: CASSLERDQETQYF. Written as DNA, the CDR3 is TGTGCCAGCAGTTTGGAGCGGGACCAAGAGACCCAGTACTTC. The variable domain in full, completed from reference TRBV7-9 and TRBJ2-5, reads DTGVSQNPRHKITKRGQNVTFRCDPISEHNRLYWYRQTLGQGPEFLTYFQNEAQLEKSRLLSDRFSAERPKGSFSTLEIQRTEQGDSAMYLCASSLERDQETQYFGPGTRLLVL.

This chain links TRBV6-6 with TRBJ2-3, with D possibly being TRBD1 (5 bases). The CDR3 has 16 amino acids. The germline CDR1 and CDR2 sequences are MNHNY and SVGAGI (reference sequence). The germline V and J ends were trimmed by 5 bases and 2 bases, with 17 bases remaining between them. The CDR3 loop reads CASSLAGASPTDTQYF. CDR3 sequence (DNA): TGTGCCAGCAGTCTTGCTGGGGCGAGTCCCACAGATACGCAGTATTTT.

The rearrangement links TRBV27 to TRBJ2-3; TRBD2 is a possible D gene (6 bases). Germline loops: CDR1 MNHEY, CDR2 SMNVEV (reference sequence). V was cut by 4 bases and J by 4 bases, with 9 bases left in between. CDR3 length: 13 residues. CDR3 in DNA: TGTGCCAGCAGTTCCGGGAGCCCAGATACGCAGTATTTT. As protein: CASSSGSPDTQYF.

The V gene is TRBV19, the J gene TRBJ2-7, with D perhaps matching TRBD2 (6 bases). Germline V gene lookup returns CDR1 LNHDA and CDR2 SQIVND (reference sequence). Deletions cut 5 bases from V and 0 bases from J, with 14 bases between. The length of the CDR3 is 15 residues. In DNA form, the CDR3 reads TGTGCCAGTAGTTTTTCGGGAGTAAGCTCCTACGAGCAGTACTTC. Its protein product is CASSFSGVSSYEQYF.

This chain joins TRBV11-2 and TRBJ2-7; D is possibly TRBD2 (6 bases). Germline lookup yields CDR1 SGHAT and CDR2 FQNNGV. This CDR3 has 15 amino acids. Trimming removed 7 bases at V and 3 bases at J, with 19 bases between. The CDR3 reads CASTLGLRGDYEQYF. The CDR3 nucleotides are TGTGCCAGCACCTTGGGTCTCCGCGGGGACTACGAGCAGTACTTC.

This chain joins TRBV6-6 and TRBJ2-2; the D is unclear. Trimming stripped 7 bases from V and 6 bases from J, with 6 bases between. Germline V CDR1 and CDR2: MNHNY, SVGAGI (reference sequence). CDR3 length: 11 amino acids. CDR3 loop: CASTGAGELFF. CDR3 sequence (DNA): TGTGCCAGCACCGGTGCCGGGGAGCTGTTTTTT.

The chain carries TRBV7-6 and TRBJ2-5, with D tentatively TRBD2 (5 bases). Trimming shortened V by 1 base and J by 4 bases, and 13 bases separated the two germline ends. Germline CDR1 is SGHVS and CDR2 is FNYEAQ. The length of the CDR3 is 15 residues. The CDR3 is CASSLDEGLTETQYF. The CDR3 DNA follows: TGTGCCAGCAGCTTAGATGAGGGTCTAACAGAGACCCAGTACTTC.

The rearrangement uses TRBV7-8 and TRBJ1-2, with D tentatively TRBD1 (5 bases). This CDR3 comprises 15 residues. The germline CDR1 and CDR2 sequences are SGHVS and FQNEAQ. Trimming took off 1 base at V and 2 bases at J, with 11 bases between the two ends. CDR3 amino acids: CASSLGGEVNYGYTF. DNA for the CDR3: TGTGCCAGCAGCTTAGGAGGGGAGGTAAACTATGGCTACACCTTC.

J is TRBJ2-7 and V is TRBV6-5, with D perhaps matching TRBD1 or TRBD2 (5 bases each). The germline CDR1 and CDR2 sequences are MNHEY and SVGAGI. The CDR3 has 13 amino acids. V was pared by 5 bases and J by 3 bases, with 11 bases between. Here the CDR3 DNA reads TGTGCCAGCAGTCCCGGGGACGGCTACGAGCAGTACTTC. This gives the protein CASSPGDGYEQYF.

The chain links TRBV6-1 to TRBJ2-7, with D possibly TRBD2 on 5 matching bases. The germline CDR1 and CDR2 sequences are MNHNS and SASEGT. V lost 3 bases, J lost 9 bases, and 27 bases lay in between. CDR3 length equals 17 residues. The CDR3 DNA is TGTGCCAGCAGTGATTACCTTCACACAACTGAGCGAGGAGGGCAGTACTTC. Translation gives CASSDYLHTTERGGQYF.

This sequence joins TRBV6-6 and TRBJ2-7, with D unresolved. V lost 0 bases and J 2 bases, leaving 8 bases between the germline ends. The germline CDR1 and CDR2 sequences are MNHNY and SVGAGI (reference sequence). This CDR3 comprises 14 residues. The CDR3 reads CASSYSGFTYEQYF. The CDR3 DNA sequence: TGTGCCAGCAGTTACTCAGGCTTCACCTACGAGCAGTACTTC.

This clone came up a few times. This chain joins TRBV9 and TRBJ1-2; D ambiguous. This CDR3 is built from 11 residues. In germline, CDR1 is SGDLS, CDR2 YYNGEE. V was pared by 7 bases and J by 6 bases, with 10 bases between. The CDR3 reads CASGVGHGYTF. The DNA of the CDR3 is TGTGCCAGCGGGGTGGGTCATGGCTACACCTTC.

The CDR3 nucleotides read TGTGCCAGCAGCTTTCCGAGCGGGGTATCAGATACGCAGTATTTT. It yields the protein CASSFPSGVSDTQYF. The rearrangement uses TRBV13 and TRBJ2-3, with 7 bases lining up with TRBD2. The CDR3 loop spans 15 amino acids. From germline, CDR1 is PRHDT and CDR2 FYEKMQ (reference sequence). The junction had 7 bases not matched to a gene; V was cut back by 3 bases and J by 4 bases.

This chain links TRBV7-9 with TRBJ2-7; D is perhaps TRBD2 (5 bases). Germline loops: CDR1 SEHNR, CDR2 FQNEAQ (reference sequence). V lost 1 base to trimming and J lost 2 bases, with 9 bases between them. The CDR3 has 14 residues. The CDR3 DNA reads as TGTGCCAGCAGCTTAGGGGAGTCCGCCTACGAGCAGTACTTC. Translated: CASSLGESAYEQYF.

CDR3 nucleotides: TGTGCCAGCAGCAAAGTAGGGCGATCGGGGACTGAAGCTTTCTTT. Protein sequence: CASSKVGRSGTEAFF. V and J are TRBV21-1 and TRBJ1-1. TRBV21-1 is recorded as a pseudogene. This CDR3 is 15 amino acids long.

The V gene is TRBV30, the J gene TRBJ2-2, with D maybe TRBD1 (6 bases). The germline V gene has CDR1 GTSNPN and CDR2 SVGIG (reference sequence). Trimming cost V 3 bases and J 2 bases, with 10 bases left between them. This CDR3 is built from 14 residues. CDR3 sequence: CAWSRDTNTGELFF. In nucleotides, the CDR3 is TGTGCCTGGAGCCGGGACACCAACACCGGGGAGCTGTTTTTT.

The chain joins TRBV13 to TRBJ2-5; D call uncertain. Trimming took 1 base from V and 3 from J, leaving 12 bases between them. The CDR3 spans 15 residues. Germline CDR1 PRHDT, CDR2 FYEKMQ (reference sequence). This CDR3 is CASSLESDSKETQYF. As DNA, the CDR3 is TGTGCCAGCAGCTTAGAGAGCGACTCGAAAGAGACCCAGTACTTC.

This clone has only a few counts. V and J are TRBV10-3 and TRBJ1-1, with TRBD1 matching over 7 bases. Germline assignment: CDR1 ENHRY and CDR2 SYGVKD. Trimming removed 4 bases from V and 1 base from J; junction bases left unmatched: 6. The CDR3 length is 15 residues. The CDR3 loop reads CAISGGQEKNTEAFF. The DNA of the CDR3 is TGTGCCATCAGTGGCGGACAGGAGAAGAACACTGAAGCTTTCTTT.

J is TRBJ1-2 and V is TRBV30, with 7 bases aligning to TRBD1. The junction had 8 bases not matched to a gene; V was cut back by 3 bases and J by 4 bases. Germline loops: CDR1 GTSNPN, CDR2 SVGIG (reference sequence). The CDR3 loop spans 14 amino acids. CDR3 bases: TGTGCCTGGAGGGGGACAGCAGTATCCTATGGCTACACCTTC. Its translation is CAWRGTAVSYGYTF. The full variable domain, in which reference TRBV30 and TRBJ1-2 provide the parts outside the CDR3, is SQTIHQWPATLVQPVGSPLSLECTVEGTSNPNLYWYRQAAGRGLQLLFYSVGIGQISSEVPQNLSASRPQDRQFILSSKKLLLSDSGFYLCAWRGTAVSYGYTFGSGTRLTVV.

Remarks on this clone: Mismatch with germline at one junction end may stem from a read error. J is TRBJ2-7 and V is TRBV29-1; possibly TRBD1 or TRBD2 for D (5 bases each). Germline CDR1 reads SQVTM; CDR2 reads ANQGSEA. CDR3 length equals 15 residues. CDR3 loop: CSVEEEKGPTYEQYF. The CDR3 coding sequence is TGCAGCGTAGAAGAGGAGAAGGGACCCACCTACGAGCAGTACTTC.

This clone has only one observation. The chain uses TRBV4-1 and TRBJ2-7; no clear D gene. The CDR3 is made up of 13 amino acids. Germline lookup yields CDR1 MGHRA and CDR2 YSYEKL. Deletions cut 3 bases from V and 2 bases from J, with 8 bases between. The CDR3: CASSQIQTYEQYF. The CDR3 coding sequence is TGCGCCAGCAGCCAGATACAGACCTACGAGCAGTACTTC.

This chain connects TRBV6-5 to TRBJ1-2; TRBD1 aligns across 7 bases. Germline CDR1 reads MNHEY; CDR2 reads SVGAGI. This CDR3 has 15 amino acids. V was clipped by 2 bases and J by 2 bases; unmatched bases: 5. In DNA, the CDR3 is TGTGCCAGCAGTTACGGGACAGATCTCAACTATGGCTACACCTTC. This sequence encodes CASSYGTDLNYGYTF.

With respect to this clone: At one end, the junction sequence differs from germline, possibly due to a read error. This chain connects TRBV7-7 to TRBJ2-1; 7 bases agree with TRBD2. Germline-derived CDR1 and CDR2 are SSHAT and FNYEAQ (reference sequence). The CDR3 sequence is 14 residues long. The CDR3 protein is CASSLDGRGDEQFF. The CDR3, as DNA: TGTGCTAGCAGCTTAGACGGACGGGGGGATGAGCAGTTCTTC.

The chain couples TRBV30 to TRBJ2-7; D gene unclear. The CDR3 is made up of 10 amino acids. CDR1 and CDR2 (germline): GTSNPN, SVGIG (reference sequence). The V gene lost 5 bases and the J gene lost 4 bases, with 6 bases spanning the gap. The CDR3: CAWAMYEQYF. Here the CDR3 DNA reads TGTGCCTGGGCTATGTACGAGCAGTACTTC.

The J gene is TRBJ1-5, the V gene TRBV13, with D possibly being TRBD1 (6 bases). From germline, CDR1 is PRHDT and CDR2 FYEKMQ (reference sequence). The CDR3 is 15 residues long. The V gene lost 5 bases and the J gene lost 2 bases, with 13 bases spanning the gap. The CDR3 nucleotides are TGTGCCAGCAGCATCAGGGGATCGGGCAATCAGCCCCAGCATTTT. The encoded protein is CASSIRGSGNQPQHF.